The 25 T cell receptor beta chains below were found in one sample sequenced in a study of spatial heterogeneity in lung cancer. Time point of the sample: sample taken at primary tumor resection. TCRdb re-derived calls from the 5' RACE reads in MiXCR, one entry per CDR3 protein. The sample shows about 3,500 distinct CDR3 sequences, 14% to 15% of them seen only once. No antigens are known for them. General study points: Counts of expanded alpha and beta TCRs within tumors tracked the tumor nonsynonymous mutation count.

This sample comprised lung tumor tissue, obtained at surgery. All receptors derive from a female donor with early-stage non-small cell lung cancer.

This clonotype rates as medium-sized (0.01 to 0.1%). Since the library was made to target alpha chains, this beta chain is a stray read and its abundance is not meaningful. CDR3 nucleotides: TGTGCCAGCTCACCGGCGGGAAACATGAACACTGAAGCTTTCTTT. Its translation is CASSPAGNMNTEAFF. This chain links TRBV18 with TRBJ1-1; no clear D. V was cut by 3 bases and J by 0 bases, with 11 bases left in between. The CDR3 covers 15 residues. The germline gives CDR1 KGHSH, CDR2 LQKENI.

About this clonotype itself: Since it is a stray read in a library aimed at alpha chains, this beta chain has a size that is not meaningful. In DNA form, the CDR3 reads TGTGCCTGGAGTCGAAGACGGGAGGACATTCAGTACTTC. Translation: CAWSRRREDIQYF. The chain employs TRBV30 and TRBJ2-4; TRBD2 aligns across 7 bases. The CDR3 spans 13 residues. Trimming cost V 2 bases and J 8 bases; bases outside gene matches: 6. Germline CDR1 is GTSNPN and CDR2 is SVGIG (reference sequence).

As regards this clonotype: Since the library was made to target alpha chains, this beta chain is a stray read and its abundance is not meaningful. CDR3 residues: CSAITSYEQYF. CDR3 DNA: TGCAGCGCGATAACTAGCTACGAGCAGTACTTC. This sequence joins TRBV20-1 and TRBJ2-7; weak D call: TRBD2 (5 bases). The germline V gene encodes CDR1 DFQATT and CDR2 SNEGSKA (reference sequence). The CDR3 loop spans 11 amino acids.

By share of the sample, this clonotype is large. This beta chain is a stray read from a library made for alpha chains; its abundance is not meaningful. The gene calls are TRBV10-3 and TRBJ2-7; D gene ambiguous. CDR3 size: 14 residues. The V end was cut by 2 bases, the J end by 5 bases, with 13 bases between. Germline loops: CDR1 ENHRY, CDR2 SYGVKD. Written as DNA, the CDR3 is TGTGCCATCAGTGAGGGGAAAGGGTTGGACGAGCAGTACTTC. Translating gives CAISEGKGLDEQYF.

A remark on this clonotype: Because this beta chain is a stray read in a library intended to capture alpha chains, its abundance should not be given much weight. The chain links TRBV18 to TRBJ1-5; 7 bases agree with TRBD1. This CDR3 is built from 14 residues. Germline CDR1 KGHSH, CDR2 LQKENI. The V segment lost 2 bases and the J segment 9 bases; nucleotides outside the gene matches: 7. The CDR3 loop reads CASSPDRDLSPQHF. The CDR3 bases are TGTGCCAGCTCACCAGACAGGGATCTATCGCCCCAGCATTTT.

By sample share, this clonotype is medium-sized. This beta chain lies outside the target of a library built for alpha chains; its clone size means little. CDR3 region: CASKSSMRLNTEAFF. The CDR3, as DNA: TGCGCCAGCAAATCGTCCATGAGGTTAAACACTGAAGCTTTCTTT. The V gene is TRBV5-1, the J gene TRBJ1-1, with unresolved D. Between the trimmed V and J ends, which lost 6 bases and 2 bases, there was a span of 17 bases. The CDR3 has 15 amino acids. In germline, CDR1 is SGHRS, CDR2 YFSETQ.

By sample share, this clonotype is medium-sized. This beta chain was picked up by a library intended for alpha chains and is off target, so its count carries little meaning. The chain is built from TRBV20-1 and TRBJ2-3; D is undetermined. V gave up 5 bases and J gave up 1 base, with 10 bases separating them. The CDR3 extends over 13 amino acids. CDR1 DFQATT and CDR2 SNEGSKA come from the germline V gene (reference sequence). The CDR3 here is CSAPPWGTDTQYF. The CDR3 DNA reads as TGCAGTGCTCCCCCGTGGGGCACAGATACGCAGTATTTT.

By proportion, this clonotype is medium-sized (0.01 to 0.1%). This beta chain is a stray sequence in a library constructed for alpha chains; its clone size is not meaningful. The chain recombines TRBV6-5 with TRBJ2-5; D is possibly TRBD1 (6 bases). The germline V and J ends were trimmed by 4 bases and 5 bases, with 20 bases remaining between them. Germline CDR1 reads MNHEY; CDR2 reads SVGAGI. This CDR3 is built from 16 residues. The CDR3 DNA reads as TGTGCCAGCAGTTTAGGCGCGCGCAGGGGCGCGGAGACCCAGTACTTC. Translated, it gives CASSLGARRGAETQYF.

The sample holds many counts of this clonotype. This beta chain represents an off-target read in a library built for alpha chains; its size is of limited meaning. The chain employs TRBV7-9 and TRBJ1-1; D is uncertain. Germline CDR1 reads SEHNR; CDR2 reads FQNEAQ (reference sequence). V lost 5 bases and J lost 3, with 16 bases in between. CDR3 length: 15 amino acids. For the CDR3, the DNA is TGTGCCAGCAGCCCCACAAAGGCCGGGGACACTGAAGCTTTCTTT. It yields the protein CASSPTKAGDTEAFF.

This clonotype was counted many times. Found in a library prepared for alpha chains, this beta chain is an off-target read, and its abundance has little meaning. The chain is built from TRBV6-6 and TRBJ2-5; TRBD2 agrees at 7 bases. With 7 bases clipped from V and 5 bases from J, the junction kept 10 bases outside the gene matches. The CDR3 is made up of 14 amino acids. From germline, CDR1 is MNHNY and CDR2 SVGAGI (reference sequence). The CDR3 sequence: CASTGPGGWETQYF. CDR3 in DNA: TGTGCCAGCACCGGGCCCGGGGGGTGGGAGACCCAGTACTTC.

This clonotype has a count of ten or more. For a library built for alpha chains, this beta chain is a stray read; little rests on its size. V usage is TRBV30 and J usage is TRBJ2-7; TRBD1 aligns across 8 bases. This CDR3 contains 14 residues. Germline V CDR1 and CDR2: GTSNPN, SVGIG (reference sequence). Germline trimming cut 2 bases from V and 0 bases from J; bases unmatched to any gene: 3. The CDR3 loop is CAWSSGGSSYEQYF. The CDR3 DNA reads TGTGCCTGGAGTTCAGGGGGCAGCTCCTACGAGCAGTACTTC.

This clonotype was recorded at least ten times. As an off-target read in a library built for alpha chains, this beta chain has a frequency of little significance. This chain uses TRBV5-6 with TRBJ2-5; D not resolved. The germline V gene encodes CDR1 SGHDT and CDR2 YYEEEE. The CDR3 is 15 amino acids. Between the trimmed V and J ends, which lost 6 bases and 2 bases, there was a span of 17 bases. CDR3 region: CASTRLEKSQETQYF. As DNA, the CDR3 is TGTGCCAGCACCCGCCTAGAGAAAAGTCAAGAGACCCAGTACTTC. Complete variable domain (other parts from reference TRBV5-6 and TRBJ2-5): DAGVTQSPTHLIKTRGQQVTLRCSPKSGHDTVSWYQQALGQGPQFIFQYYEEEERQRGNFPDRFSGHQFPNYSSELNVNALLLGDSALYLCASTRLEKSQETQYFGPGTRLLVL.

As to this clonotype: For a library built for alpha chains, this beta chain is a stray read; little rests on its size. The V and J genes are TRBV10-3 and TRBJ2-4; D call uncertain. Germline CDR1 ENHRY, CDR2 SYGVKD. The CDR3 spans 17 residues. Trimming took off 0 bases at V and 1 base at J, with 13 bases between the two ends. The CDR3 is CAISESVAFLAKNIQYF. Here the CDR3 DNA reads TGTGCCATCAGTGAGTCGGTAGCCTTCTTGGCCAAAAACATTCAGTACTTC.

This clonotype showed up many times. Little can be read into the size of this beta chain, an off-target read in a library designed for alpha chains. The CDR3, as DNA: TGTGCCAGCAGCTTGGTCCCCAGGGGGCGAAAAACCGGGGAGCTGTTTTTT. Translation gives CASSLVPRGRKTGELFF. The chain links TRBV5-6 to TRBJ2-2; 8 bases fit TRBD1. The V segment lost 0 bases and the J segment 5 bases; nucleotides outside the gene matches: 9. The germline gives CDR1 SGHDT, CDR2 YYEEEE. The CDR3 loop spans 17 amino acids.

At least ten counts were recorded for this clonotype. As an off-target read in a library built for alpha chains, this beta chain has a frequency of little significance. The J gene is TRBJ1-1, the V gene TRBV5-1; D unclear. The CDR3 runs 14 residues. V gave up 4 bases and J gave up 3 bases, with 13 bases separating them. Germline lookup yields CDR1 SGHRS and CDR2 YFSETQ. CDR3 residues: CASSGKRADTEAFF. As DNA, the CDR3 is TGCGCCAGCAGCGGAAAAAGGGCGGACACTGAAGCTTTCTTT.

Ten or more counts support this clonotype. As an off-target read in a library built for alpha chains, this beta chain has a frequency of little significance. The chain recombines TRBV9 with TRBJ2-7; 8 nucleotides line up with TRBD2. The trim removed 2 bases at V and 7 bases at J, leaving 5 bases unmatched. This CDR3 contains 13 residues. Per germline, CDR1 SGDLS and CDR2 YYNGEE. The CDR3 protein is CASSVAGGLEQYF. CDR3 sequence (DNA): TGTGCCAGCAGCGTGGCGGGGGGCCTAGAGCAGTACTTC. Combining the CDR3 with reference TRBV9 and TRBJ2-7 gives the whole variable domain DSGVTQTPKHLITATGQRVTLRCSPRSGDLSVYWYQQSLDQGLQFLIQYYNGEERAKGNILERFSAQQFPDLHSELNLSSLELGDSALYFCASSVAGGLEQYFGPGTRLTVT.

This clonotype was detected many times. This beta chain lies outside the target of a library built for alpha chains; its clone size means little. The chain joins TRBV7-9 to TRBJ2-3, with TRBD2 identical over 8 bases. CDR3 length: 15 residues. CDR1 SEHNR and CDR2 FQNEAQ come from the germline V gene (reference sequence). V dropped 8 bases and J dropped 2; count of bases not matched to a gene: 9. CDR3 sequence (DNA): TGTGCCAGCGGTTTCCGGGGGGGCTACACAGATACGCAGTATTTT. Protein sequence: CASGFRGGYTDTQYF.

This clonotype was seen many times. This beta chain is off target for a library built for alpha chains, so its abundance means little. The chain has TRBV12-3 or TRBV12-4 and TRBJ1-5; D perhaps matches TRBD1 (6 bases). The CDR3 spans 14 residues. The V end lost 6 bases, the J end lost 6 bases, and 15 bases lay between the germline ends. As DNA, the CDR3 is TGTGCCAGCAGCGCCCAACAGGGAGGTCAGCCCCAGCATTTT. Its translation: CASSAQQGGQPQHF.

This clonotype ranks as medium-sized. The library was designed around alpha chains, so this beta chain is a stray read whose abundance carries little weight. V and J are TRBV5-1 and TRBJ1-3; maybe TRBD1 (5 bases). V was shortened by 5 bases and J by 0 bases, with 12 bases between the two germline ends. The CDR3 is 15 amino acids. The V gene's germline CDR1 is SGHRS and CDR2 YFSETQ. The CDR3 sequence: CASRTTVNSGNTIYF. In DNA, the CDR3 is TGCGCCAGCAGGACGACAGTTAACTCTGGAAACACCATATATTTT.

This clonotype is categorized as medium-sized. This beta chain is a stray sequence in a library constructed for alpha chains; its clone size is not meaningful. The chain joins TRBV7-2 to TRBJ1-2; D ambiguous. Per germline, CDR1 SGHTA and CDR2 FQGNSA. The V end lost 6 bases, the J end lost 4 bases, and 12 bases lay between the germline ends. This CDR3 is 13 amino acids long. The CDR3, as DNA: TGTGCCAGCAGTCCAAACCCAGTCTATGGCTACACCTTC. Its protein product is CASSPNPVYGYTF.

There are many counts of this clonotype. In a library made to pick up alpha chains, this beta chain is a stray read with a size that means little. This chain uses TRBV29-1 with TRBJ2-1, with D unresolved. The length of the CDR3 is 13 residues. Germline-derived CDR1 and CDR2 are SQVTM and ANQGSEA. V lost 3 bases and J lost 5, with 11 bases in between. The CDR3: CSVDRYQHNEQFF. The CDR3 nucleotides are TGCAGCGTTGACCGCTACCAACACAATGAGCAGTTCTTC.

This clonotype ranks as medium-sized. Because this beta chain is a stray read in a library intended to capture alpha chains, its abundance should not be given much weight. The rearrangement uses TRBV20-1 and TRBJ2-7; TRBD1 aligns across 11 bases. The CDR3 runs to 13 residues. CDR1 and CDR2 from the germline V gene are DFQATT and SNEGSKA (reference sequence). J gave up 4 bases and V 4 bases, and 3 bases lay outside the gene matches. The chain's CDR3 is CSAIGQGAYEQYF. The CDR3 nucleotides are TGCAGTGCTATAGGACAGGGGGCGTACGAGCAGTACTTC.

At least ten counts were recorded for this clonotype. This beta chain is an off-target read within a library intended for alpha chains, so its frequency means little. The chain combines TRBV4-1 with TRBJ2-3, with 12 bases lining up with TRBD2. Germline CDR1 reads MGHRA; CDR2 reads YSYEKL. V trimming: 0 bases; J trimming: 5 bases; junction bases outside the gene matches: 3. The CDR3 has 16 amino acids. In nucleotides, the CDR3 is TGCGCCAGCAGCCAAGATCTAGCGGGGGGGCTAGATACGCAGTATTTT. As protein: CASSQDLAGGLDTQYF.

Many counts were recorded for this clonotype. This beta chain is an unintended read in a library built for alpha chains; its size means little. The genes are TRBV21-1 and TRBJ1-5; TRBD1 is the table's D call and was not checked against the DNA. TRBV21-1 is a recognized pseudogene. The CDR3 totals 16 residues. The CDR3 DNA reads as TGTGCCAGCAGCGGCCGACTCCGGGACAGCAATCAGCCCCAGCATTTT. It specifies CASSGRLRDSNQPQHF.

This clonotype is classed as medium-sized. A library made for alpha chains picked up this beta chain off target, so its size means little. This chain connects TRBV5-6 to TRBJ2-3; D gene ambiguous. V was trimmed by 0 bases and J by 3 bases, leaving 5 bases between them. This CDR3 comprises 13 residues. Germline V gene data show CDR1 as SGHDT and CDR2 as YYEEEE. CDR3 sequence: CASSLEWTDTQYF. The CDR3 DNA follows: TGTGCCAGCAGCTTGGAATGGACAGATACGCAGTATTTT.